A single T cell receptor (beta chain) is shown here with its context. Antigen specificity is unknown. The table came from immunoSEQ multiplex PCR; TCRdb's copy has only in-frame clones and leaves some out. In the table there are 28,000 or so clones, about four fifths of which are singletons. The record originates from a study of vaccination effects on CD4 cells after COVID-19. Background on the study: Samples gathered post-vaccine arrived a median of 72 days past the second dose.

CD4+ T cells specific for antigen were expanded with viral peptide pools by the ViraFEST assay before sequencing. The authors isolated CD4+ T cells after 9 to 10 days of culture. Everyone in the study got two shots of either the BNT162b2 or mRNA-1273 vaccine. Vaccinated recipients, who were negative for nucleocapsid antibodies, had no history of SARS-CoV-2 infection. Trimming at V came to 0 bases and at J to 2 bases, leaving 2 bases not matched to a gene. Germline CDR1 and CDR2: KGHSH and LQKENI. The CDR3 is 16 amino acids. Broader study findings: Clones of infection and vaccine origin contracted markedly late after vaccination.

The source of this sequence is a human donor who received a COVID-19 vaccine. Some clones in this sample may be carry-over from other donors' samples. The chain carries TRBV18 and TRBJ2-1; 9 nucleotides match TRBD2. Specimen: CD4+ T cells from PBMCs cultured with HCoV-NL63 spike peptides, collected after COVID-19 vaccination. The CDR3 bases are TGTGCCAGCTCACCACCCAGCGGGGGGACCTACAATGAGCAGTTCTTC. Its protein is CASSPPSGGTYNEQFF.